What follows are 18 T cell receptor beta chains derived from one specimen sequenced in a study of cytomegalovirus exposure and HLA in healthy donors. The PCR employed 60 Vbeta primers together with 13 Jbeta primers. Clones were sequenced by immunoSEQ multiplex PCR, and TCRdb holds only the in-frame ones, with some missing. The sample consists of 95,000 to 100,000 clones, about four fifths of them appearing once. The sample consisted of PBMCs. The source of these receptors is a woman in her forties in good health and CMV-seronegative.

Points on this clone: This sample also contains other DNA sequences that code for the same CDR3. The chain recombines TRBV18 with TRBJ1-2, with no clear D. Germline V gene data show CDR1 as KGHSH and CDR2 as LQKENI. V was trimmed by 2 bases and J by 4 bases, leaving 11 bases between them. The CDR3 runs 14 residues. CDR3 loop: CASSPDGVGYGYTF. CDR3 in DNA: TGTGCCAGCTCACCAGACGGGGTTGGCTATGGCTACACCTTC.

The chain links TRBV7-3 to TRBJ2-2; D may be TRBD2 (7 bases). The CDR3 is made up of 17 amino acids. Trimming removed 1 base from V and 4 bases from J, with 16 bases in between. Germline V gene data show CDR1 as SGHTA and CDR2 as FQGTGA. CDR3 bases: TGTGCCAGCAGCTTAATCCCCCAGGGGAGGGGCACCGGGGAGCTGTTTTTT. As protein: CASSLIPQGRGTGELFF.

Comment on this clone: The junction does not match germline at one end; this may be a read error. The chain combines TRBV7-9 with TRBJ1-2; TRBD1 might be the D (5 bases). Germline V gene data show CDR1 as SEHNR and CDR2 as FQNEAQ (reference sequence). The CDR3 extends over 15 amino acids. This CDR3 reads CSSSSRQSLNYGYTF. CDR3 DNA: TGTTCCAGCAGCTCCCGACAGTCCCTTAACTATGGCTACACCTTC. Combining the CDR3 with reference TRBV7-9 and TRBJ1-2 gives the whole variable domain DTGVSQNPRHKITKRGQNVTFRCDPISEHNRLYWYRQTLGQGPEFLTYFQNEAQLEKSRLLSDRFSAERPKGSFSTLEIQRTEQGDSAMYLCSSSSRQSLNYGYTFGSGTRLTVV.

The chain links TRBV6-6 to TRBJ2-7; TRBD2 aligns across 7 bases. Trimming took 2 bases from V and 4 from J; bases not matched to a gene: 5. Germline V gives CDR1 MNHNY, CDR2 SVGAGI (reference sequence). The CDR3 covers 14 residues. The chain's CDR3 is CASSYQAGVYEQYF. Here the CDR3 DNA reads TGTGCCAGCAGTTACCAGGCGGGAGTTTACGAGCAGTACTTC.

The chain links TRBV7-3 to TRBJ1-3, with TRBD1 identical over 7 bases. V lost 5 bases to trimming and J lost 3 bases; unmatched junction nucleotides: 1. This CDR3 is 13 amino acids long. Germline CDR1 reads SGHTA; CDR2 reads FQGTGA. CDR3 in amino acids: CASSRDSGNTIYF. The CDR3 coding sequence is TGTGCCAGCAGCCGGGACAGTGGAAACACCATATATTTT.

The V call is TRBV9, the J call TRBJ2-2, with 10 bases lining up with TRBD2. The V gene's germline CDR1 is SGDLS and CDR2 YYNGEE. V lost 1 base and J lost 6; bases outside the gene matches: 6. The length of the CDR3 is 16 residues. CDR3 sequence: CASSVWEAGGPGELFF. In DNA, the CDR3 is TGTGCCAGCAGCGTATGGGAAGCGGGAGGGCCCGGGGAGCTGTTTTTT.

The chain has TRBV13 and TRBJ1-2, with D possibly being TRBD1 (6 bases). Germline V gives CDR1 PRHDT, CDR2 FYEKMQ (reference sequence). V dropped 1 base and J dropped 4 bases, with 13 bases sitting between them. This CDR3 is 15 amino acids long. The CDR3: CASSLAGESGYGYTF. DNA for the CDR3: TGTGCCAGCAGCTTAGCAGGGGAATCAGGCTATGGCTACACCTTC.

The V and J genes are TRBV7-3 and TRBJ1-1; D not certain. The germline V gene encodes CDR1 SGHTA and CDR2 FQGTGA. The V end lost 0 bases, the J end lost 1 base, and 3 bases lay between the germline ends. CDR3 length: 13 residues. CDR3 in DNA: TGTGCCAGCAGCTTAACCAGGAACACTGAAGCTTTCTTT. Protein: CASSLTRNTEAFF. The whole variable domain, remainder taken from reference TRBV7-3 and TRBJ1-1, is GAGVSQTPSNKVTEKGKYVELRCDPISGHTALYWYRQSLGQGPEFLIYFQGTGAADDSGLPNDRFFAVRPEGSVSTLKIQRTERGDSAVYLCASSLTRNTEAFFGQGTRLTVV.

This chain connects TRBV13 to TRBJ2-1; no clear D. The CDR3 sequence is 17 residues long. The germline CDR1 and CDR2 sequences are PRHDT and FYEKMQ (reference sequence). Trimming cost V 0 bases and J 9 bases, with 21 bases left between them. CDR3: CASSLGLILSGSGEQFF. For the CDR3, the DNA is TGTGCCAGCAGCTTAGGCCTAATTCTGTCCGGTTCGGGTGAGCAGTTCTTC.

The chain employs TRBV18 and TRBJ2-7; 12 bases are shared with TRBD2. V trimming: 4 bases; J trimming: 4 bases; junction bases outside the gene matches: 8. This CDR3 region has 16 residues. CDR1 and CDR2 (germline): KGHSH, LQKENI. The CDR3 nucleotides read TGTGCCAGCTCACGACTAAGACTAGCGGGAGAGTACGAGCAGTACTTC. Translated, it gives CASSRLRLAGEYEQYF.

This clone has a handful of counts. The chain is built from TRBV5-6 and TRBJ2-7; TRBD1 aligns across 9 bases. The CDR3 sequence is 15 residues long. J was trimmed by 0 bases and V by 4 bases; bases with no gene match: 5. Per germline, CDR1 SGHDT and CDR2 YYEEEE. CDR3 nucleotides: TGTGCCAGCAGCCCTGACAGGGGGTACTCCTACGAGCAGTACTTC. It translates to CASSPDRGYSYEQYF.

The rearrangement joins TRBV7-8 to TRBJ2-4; 8 bases agree with TRBD2. The V gene end was trimmed by 5 bases and the J gene end by 3 bases; junction bases not matched to a gene: 21. From germline, CDR1 is SGHVS and CDR2 FQNEAQ. The CDR3 is 20 residues long. CDR3 amino acids: CASSHLNRGRLNDGKNIQYF. The CDR3 coding sequence is TGTGCCAGCAGCCATCTTAATCGCGGGAGGTTAAATGACGGCAAAAACATTCAGTACTTC.

The rearrangement joins TRBV11-2 to TRBJ2-3; D may be TRBD1 (6 bases). The V gene lost 4 bases and the J gene lost 6 bases, with 17 bases spanning the gap. The CDR3 is 15 amino acids. Germline loops: CDR1 SGHAT, CDR2 FQNNGV. The CDR3 region has the DNA TGTGCCAGCAGCTCGTCCGGGGCCCAGGGGGATACGCAGTATTTT. Encoded protein: CASSSSGAQGDTQYF.

This clone was observed a few times. The sample carries other DNA sequences with the same CDR3. The J gene is TRBJ2-5, the V gene TRBV29-1; the match to TRBD1 covers 7 bases. This CDR3 comprises 17 residues. CDR1 is SQVTM, CDR2 ANQGSEA, per germline. With 3 bases clipped from V and 4 bases from J, the junction kept 17 bases outside the gene matches. CDR3 loop: CSVEINPGGQVIETQYF. The CDR3 nucleotides read TGCAGCGTTGAGATTAACCCAGGGGGACAAGTCATAGAGACCCAGTACTTC. Full variable domain (rest looked up from reference TRBV29-1 and TRBJ2-5): SAVISQKPSRDICQRGTSLTIQCQVDSQVTMMFWYRQQPGQSLTLIATANQGSEATYESGFVIDKFPISRPNLTFSTLTVSNMSPEDSSIYLCSVEINPGGQVIETQYFGPGTRLLVL.

V usage is TRBV19 and J usage is TRBJ2-3; the D is unclear. V was pared by 3 bases and J by 2 bases, with 9 bases between. Per the germline V gene, CDR1 is LNHDA and CDR2 is SQIVND (reference sequence). This CDR3 comprises 14 residues. The CDR3 loop is CASSIPRYTDTQYF. Written as DNA, the CDR3 is TGTGCCAGTAGTATCCCCCGGTACACAGATACGCAGTATTTT. Variable domain in full (rest from reference TRBV19 and TRBJ2-3): DGGITQSPKYLFRKEGQNVTLSCEQNLNHDAMYWYRQDPGQGLRLIYYSQIVNDFQKGDIAEGYSVSREKKESFPLTVTSAQKNPTAFYLCASSIPRYTDTQYFGPGTRLTVL.

The sample holds one count of this clone. The CDR3 DNA reads TGTGCCAGCAGCTTAGGGTTGAGGGCGAACACTGAAGCTTTCTTT. Translating it yields CASSLGLRANTEAFF. The V and J genes are TRBV7-6 and TRBJ1-1, with D unresolved. Trimming took 1 base from V and 1 from J, leaving 10 bases between them. The CDR3 sequence is 15 residues long. From germline, CDR1 is SGHVS and CDR2 FNYEAQ.

The chain couples TRBV15 to TRBJ2-7; 9 bases agree with TRBD1. The CDR3 runs 15 residues. With 0 bases clipped from V and 3 bases from J, the junction kept 3 bases outside the gene matches. Germline V gives CDR1 LNHNV, CDR2 YYDKDF (reference sequence). CDR3: CATSRDPGQGYEQYF. The CDR3 DNA is TGTGCCACCAGCAGAGACCCGGGACAGGGCTACGAGCAGTACTTC.

This chain joins TRBV7-3 and TRBJ2-5, with D possibly TRBD1 on 7 matching bases. CDR3 length equals 16 residues. V lost 5 bases to trimming and J lost 5 bases, with 21 bases between them. Germline assignment: CDR1 SGHTA and CDR2 FQGTGA. The CDR3 sequence is CASSPQVQGGLETQYF. In nucleotides, the CDR3 is TGTGCCAGCAGCCCCCAGGTCCAGGGGGGATTGGAGACCCAGTACTTC.